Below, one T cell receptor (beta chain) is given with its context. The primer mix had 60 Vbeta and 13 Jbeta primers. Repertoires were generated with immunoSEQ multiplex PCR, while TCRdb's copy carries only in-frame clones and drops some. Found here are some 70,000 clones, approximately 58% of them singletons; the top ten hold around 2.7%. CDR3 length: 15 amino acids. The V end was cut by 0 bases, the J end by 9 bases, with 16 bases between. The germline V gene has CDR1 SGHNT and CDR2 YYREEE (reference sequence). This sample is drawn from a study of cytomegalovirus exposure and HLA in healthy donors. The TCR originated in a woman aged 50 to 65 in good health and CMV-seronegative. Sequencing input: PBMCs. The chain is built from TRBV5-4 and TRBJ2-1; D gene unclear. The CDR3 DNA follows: TGTGCCAGCAGCTTGGCCGCGGCAACACGCGGTGAGCAGTTCTTC. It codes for CASSLAAATRGEQFF. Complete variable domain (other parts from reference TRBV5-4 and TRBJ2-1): ETGVTQSPTHLIKTRGQQVTLRCSSQSGHNTVSWYQQALGQGPQFIFQYYREEENGRGNFPPRFSGLQFPNYSSELNVNALELDDSALYLCASSLAAATRGEQFFGPGTRLTVL.